The entry below gives a single T cell receptor (beta chain) sequence along with its context. The CDR3 length is 14 residues. Trimming removed 0 bases from V and 8 bases from J, with 13 bases in between. The germline V gene has CDR1 GTSNPN and CDR2 SVGIG (reference sequence). The data were produced by immunoSEQ multiplex PCR, yet TCRdb's version contains in-frame clones alone and is incomplete. The sample lists 90,000 to 120,000 clones; about 90% were seen once. The record originates from a study of T cell changes during pregnancy in multiple sclerosis. Sequenced material: peripheral blood, taken in the third trimester of pregnancy. The chain employs TRBV30 and TRBJ1-4; D gene uncertain. This receptor was obtained from a female donor in good health, enrolled as a control in a pregnancy study. CDR3 residues: CAWSVRGVEEKLFF. CDR3 bases: TGTGCCTGGAGTGTTCGGGGAGTGGAGGAAAAACTGTTTTTT.